Listed below are T cell receptor beta chains from one sample, sequenced in a study of cytotoxic CD8 clonotypes in ibrutinib-treated CLL. Clones were read by immunoSEQ multiplex PCR, and TCRdb kept only the in-frame ones, dropping some. The table includes about 140,000 clones, around 77% detected once. The material sequenced was PBMCs, taken after 12 months of ibrutinib treatment. These receptors were taken from a human donor with chronic lymphocytic leukemia. Each CDR3 is given with its conserved first and last residue. Size is omitted from some rows. Given values are once, few, many or a class for expanded clones.

j_call v_call clone_size cdr3_length cdr3_aa
TRBJ2-2 TRBV28 - 14 CASSLGTRTGELFF
TRBJ2-7 TRBV11-2 - 15 CASSLMTSGSYEQYF
TRBJ2-5 TRBV2 - 13 CASRGTSEETQYF
TRBJ1-4 TRBV30 - 16 CAWRGVGLPRNEKLFF
TRBJ1-1 TRBV27 - 13 CAMPARAPAEAFF
TRBJ2-7 TRBV5-6 many 15 CASSLDPGRRNEQYF
TRBJ2-7 TRBV11-2 - 10 CASSSYEQYF
TRBJ1-3 TRBV19 - 16 CASSTPDRFSGNTIYF
TRBJ1-3 TRBV5-6 - 15 CASSLVGDTGNTIYF
TRBJ2-3 TRBV4-3 - 17 CASSQEVSGQGPDTQYF
TRBJ2-2 TRBV5-8 - 14 CASSPGRDGGELFF
TRBJ2-2 TRBV7-2 - 14 CASSLVPSGGELFF
TRBJ2-2 TRBV28 - 15 CASLRTGPNTGELFF
TRBJ1-1 TRBV28 - 17 CASSPGTTGGRNTEAFF
TRBJ2-7 TRBV6-5 - 16 CASSYSTKPGTGEQYF
TRBJ2-7 TRBV6-5 few 14 CASSYSRDNYEQYF
TRBJ1-1 TRBV7-8 once 14 CATRKIVTNTEAFF
TRBJ2-7 TRBV29-1 - 16 CSVGGGTSGRASEQYF
TRBJ1-2 TRBV11-2 - 14 CASTTSLQGGGYTF
TRBJ1-1 TRBV6-1 few 12 CASSELRVKAFF
TRBJ1-2 TRBV7-9 - 16 CASSLAKTRDRNGYTF
TRBJ2-5 TRBV4-1 - 14 CASSPVQGQETQYF
TRBJ2-7 TRBV6-5 - 15 CASSSTGAGSYEQYF
TRBJ2-7 TRBV28 - 14 CASRPPSVPIEQYF